This T cell receptor beta chain was sequenced in a study of blood T cell repertoires in COVID-19. Germline CDR1 reads LNHDA; CDR2 reads SQIVND (reference sequence). Trimming left V 0 bases short and J 3 bases short, with 5 bases between. CDR3 size: 14 residues. As handled by the study authors: Estimation of nucleated cell counts relied on the amplification of reference gene primers. Assay: immunoSEQ multiplex PCR; the TCRdb copy retains only in-frame clones and omits some. From that table come the V and J calls and clone size; the DNA was used to work out D and trimming. The data contain about 68,000 clones, about nine tenths of them singletons.

The receptor was derived from a man between 50 and 59 years old with COVID-19, enrolled during active disease. V and J are TRBV19 and TRBJ2-2, with D maybe TRBD2 (5 bases). Source material: peripheral blood. The CDR3 DNA reads as TGTGCCAGTAGTATAGACGGGGACACCGGGGAGCTGTTTTTT. It is translated as CASSIDGDTGELFF.